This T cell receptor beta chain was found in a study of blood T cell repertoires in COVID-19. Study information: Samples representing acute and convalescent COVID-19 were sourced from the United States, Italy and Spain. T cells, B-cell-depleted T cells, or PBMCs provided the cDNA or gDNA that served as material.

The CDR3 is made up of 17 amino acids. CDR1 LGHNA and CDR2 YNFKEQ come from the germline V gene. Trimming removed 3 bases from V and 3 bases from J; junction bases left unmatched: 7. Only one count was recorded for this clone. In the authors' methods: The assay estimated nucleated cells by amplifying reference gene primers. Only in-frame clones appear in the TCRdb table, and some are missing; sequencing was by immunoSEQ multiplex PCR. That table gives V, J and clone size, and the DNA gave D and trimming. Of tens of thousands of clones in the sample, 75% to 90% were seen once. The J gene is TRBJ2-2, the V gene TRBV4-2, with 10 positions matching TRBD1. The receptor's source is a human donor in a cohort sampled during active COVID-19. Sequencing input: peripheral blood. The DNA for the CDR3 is TGTGCCAGCAGCCATGCTCCCGGGACAGGGGACACCGGGGAGCTGTTTTTT. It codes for CASSHAPGTGDTGELFF.